These 31 T cell receptor beta chains originate from one sample sequenced in a study of blood T cell repertoires in COVID-19. Profiling relied on immunoSEQ multiplex PCR, and the TCRdb table lists in-frame clones only, not all of them. The profile shows 150,000 or so clones, 85% of them singletons. The sample taken for sequencing was peripheral blood. Source of these receptors: a human donor with acute or convalescent COVID-19. The donor label of this sample is uncertain.

This chain links TRBV30 with TRBJ2-7; the D gene is possibly TRBD2 (7 bases). Germline lookup yields CDR1 GTSNPN and CDR2 SVGIG (reference sequence). The CDR3 has 18 residues. V was clipped by 2 bases and J by 1 base, with 24 bases between them. CDR3 region: CAWSRVGGPRLISYEQYF. The DNA of the CDR3 is TGTGCCTGGAGTAGGGTGGGGGGGCCTAGGCTGATTTCCTACGAGCAGTACTTC.

The genes are TRBV11-3 and TRBJ2-5; 7 bases line up with TRBD2. J was trimmed by 2 bases and V by 5 bases; bases with no gene match: 14. The CDR3 length is 17 residues. Germline assignment: CDR1 SGHNT and CDR2 YENEEA. The chain's CDR3 is CASSPLWGGTKQETQYF. The CDR3 DNA sequence: TGTGCCAGCAGCCCCCTCTGGGGGGGGACTAAACAAGAGACCCAGTACTTC.

The CDR3 here is CASSIGYAGGYGYTF. The CDR3 nucleotides read TGTGCCAGTAGTATTGGTTATGCAGGGGGCTATGGCTACACCTTC. The V gene is TRBV19, the J gene TRBJ1-2; 7 bases fit TRBD1. Germline CDR1 and CDR2: LNHDA and SQIVND (reference sequence). The CDR3 covers 15 residues. J was trimmed by 4 bases and V by 3 bases; bases with no gene match: 8.

The rearrangement joins TRBV7-2 to TRBJ2-7; 7 nucleotides match TRBD2. The CDR3 has 13 amino acids. Trimming took 5 bases from V and 6 from J; bases not matched to a gene: 7. Germline-derived CDR1 and CDR2 are SGHTA and FQGNSA. As DNA, the CDR3 is TGTGCCAGCAGCCGTATGGGGGGGGGCGAGCAGTACTTC. As protein: CASSRMGGGEQYF.

The CDR3 nucleotides read TGTGCCTGGAGTTGGGGCGGGGCAGGGAACACTGAAGCTTTCTTT. This encodes CAWSWGGAGNTEAFF. The chain is built from TRBV30 and TRBJ1-1; TRBD1 is a possible D gene (5 bases). CDR1 is GTSNPN, CDR2 SVGIG, per germline (reference sequence). CDR3 length: 15 amino acids. With 2 bases removed from V and 1 base from J, the gap between germline ends came to 14 bases.

This clone is a singleton in its sample. This chain joins TRBV7-9 and TRBJ1-5, with D uncertain. The CDR3 extends over 14 amino acids. Germline V gene sequence: CDR1 SEHNR, CDR2 FQNEAQ (reference sequence). V lost 1 base, J lost 1 base, and 5 bases lay in between. The CDR3 bases are TGTGCCAGCAGCTTAGACATCAGCAATCAGCCCCAGCATTTT. The encoded protein is CASSLDISNQPQHF.

The chain recombines TRBV11-2 with TRBJ1-6, with 7 bases fitting TRBD1. V gave up 4 bases and J gave up 3 bases; unmatched junction bases: 3. Germline CDR1 reads SGHAT; CDR2 reads FQNNGV. This CDR3 is 15 amino acids long. The CDR3, as DNA: TGTGCCAGCAGCTCCGGGACAGTCTATAATTCACCCCTCCACTTT. It codes for CASSSGTVYNSPLHF.

This chain joins TRBV6-1 and TRBJ1-5; 7 positions match TRBD1. There are 17 residues in the CDR3. Unmatched junction bases numbered 9, after V lost 4 bases and J lost 0 bases. The germline CDR1 and CDR2 sequences are MNHNS and SASEGT. The CDR3 protein is CASSVGRGTYSNQPQHF. In nucleotides, the CDR3 is TGTGCCAGCAGTGTGGGCAGGGGGACCTATAGCAATCAGCCCCAGCATTTT.

This CDR3 reads CASSRTGEDEKLFF. For the CDR3, the DNA is TGTGCCAGCAGCCGGACAGGGGAGGATGAAAAACTGTTTTTT. J is TRBJ1-4 and V is TRBV5-8; 9 bases line up with TRBD1. V lost 4 bases to trimming and J lost 6 bases; unmatched junction nucleotides: 4. Germline V CDR1 and CDR2: SGHTS, YDEGEE. The CDR3 covers 14 residues.

The chain combines TRBV5-1 with TRBJ2-6; 8 nucleotides agree with TRBD1. V lost 4 bases and J lost 0; bases outside the gene matches: 9. Germline V CDR1 and CDR2: SGHRS, YFSETQ. The CDR3 has 18 amino acids. CDR3 sequence (DNA): TGCGCCAGCAGCCCTGGACAGGGAATGGGCTCTGGGGCCAACGTCCTGACTTTC. Amino acids: CASSPGQGMGSGANVLTF.

This chain links TRBV11-2 with TRBJ2-7; TRBD2 aligns across 9 bases. The CDR3 loop spans 17 amino acids. The ends lost 1 base at V and 3 bases at J; junction bases unmatched: 10. The germline gives CDR1 SGHAT, CDR2 FQNNGV. The CDR3: CASSLGPGLARFYEQYF. CDR3 nucleotides: TGTGCCAGCAGCTTAGGACCGGGACTAGCAAGGTTCTACGAGCAGTACTTC.

V is TRBV4-1 and J is TRBJ1-1; TRBD1 matches at 7 bases. Germline CDR1 is MGHRA and CDR2 is YSYEKL. V lost 0 bases, J lost 1 base, and 8 bases stayed unmatched. The CDR3 contains 17 residues. Here the CDR3 reads CASSQDPGTVGNTEAFF. In DNA, the CDR3 is TGCGCCAGCAGCCAAGATCCGGGGACAGTAGGGAACACTGAAGCTTTCTTT.

The chain recombines TRBV13 with TRBJ1-3, with 9 bases fitting TRBD1. Germline lookup yields CDR1 PRHDT and CDR2 FYEKMQ (reference sequence). Unmatched junction bases numbered 6, after V lost 3 bases and J lost 0 bases. The CDR3 runs 17 residues. The CDR3 sequence is CASSLGTGFLSGNTIYF. DNA of the CDR3: TGTGCCAGCAGCTTGGGGACAGGGTTCCTCTCTGGAAACACCATATATTTT.

The rearrangement links TRBV11-2 to TRBJ2-5; D remains ambiguous. Germline-derived CDR1 and CDR2 are SGHAT and FQNNGV. V lost 1 base to trimming and J lost 5 bases, with 11 bases between them. The CDR3 is made up of 14 amino acids. The DNA for the CDR3 is TGTGCCAGCAGCTTAGGGGCTCCCCGGGAGACCCAGTACTTC. Its translation is CASSLGAPRETQYF.

The V and J genes are TRBV2 and TRBJ2-2; 7 bases map to TRBD1. CDR1 is SNHLY, CDR2 FYNNEI, per germline. J gave up 0 bases and V 8 bases, and 9 bases lay outside the gene matches. CDR3 length: 16 amino acids. The CDR3 DNA reads as TGTGCCAGCTCCCCCCCCGGACAGGCGAACACCGGGGAGCTGTTTTTT. It specifies CASSPPGQANTGELFF.

V and J are TRBV6-5 and TRBJ1-1; 8 bases match TRBD1. Trimming removed 2 bases from V and 0 bases from J; junction bases left unmatched: 5. Germline V gene lookup returns CDR1 MNHEY and CDR2 SVGAGI. This CDR3 region has 16 residues. CDR3 in amino acids: CASSYGQGLVNTEAFF. Written as DNA, the CDR3 is TGTGCCAGCAGTTACGGACAGGGACTGGTGAACACTGAAGCTTTCTTT.

This chain joins TRBV27 and TRBJ2-7, with TRBD2 matching over 9 bases. The length of the CDR3 is 16 residues. The germline V gene has CDR1 MNHEY and CDR2 SMNVEV (reference sequence). V was pared by 6 bases and J by 0 bases, with 9 bases of the junction left unmatched. The CDR3 loop reads CASRPGSGGTSYEQYF. CDR3 coding DNA: TGTGCCAGCAGACCCGGTAGCGGGGGCACCTCCTACGAGCAGTACTTC.

The chain combines TRBV7-6 with TRBJ2-7; 9 bases are shared with TRBD1. From germline, CDR1 is SGHVS and CDR2 FNYEAQ. Trimming took 0 bases from V and 0 from J; bases not matched to a gene: 3. This CDR3 is 16 amino acids long. For the CDR3, the DNA is TGTGCCAGCAGCTTAGCTGGGACAGGGATCTCCTACGAGCAGTACTTC. Its translation: CASSLAGTGISYEQYF.

V gene TRBV5-1 combines with J gene TRBJ2-7; TRBD1 aligns across 7 bases. The ends lost 2 bases at V and 4 bases at J; junction bases unmatched: 9. The CDR3 runs to 15 residues. Germline V gene lookup returns CDR1 SGHRS and CDR2 YFSETQ. DNA for the CDR3: TGCGCCAGCAGCTTAACCGGGACAGAGCTTTACGAGCAGTACTTC. Its translation is CASSLTGTELYEQYF.

This sequence joins TRBV5-8 and TRBJ2-7; D is unresolved. The ends were cut back, 2 bases at V and 6 bases at J, with 6 bases in the middle. This CDR3 is 11 amino acids long. Germline-derived CDR1 and CDR2 are SGHTS and YDEGEE. The CDR3 DNA reads TGTGCCAGCAGCTTCTATTTCGAGCAGTACTTC. This translates into CASSFYFEQYF.

Details on this clone: The same CDR3 also results from other DNA sequences found in this sample. CDR3 amino acids: CSVGDRVYGYTF. The CDR3 coding sequence is TGCAGCGTTGGTGACAGGGTCTATGGCTACACCTTC. The chain carries TRBV29-1 and TRBJ1-2, with 7 bases that match TRBD1. The CDR3 sequence is 12 residues long. The germline gives CDR1 SQVTM, CDR2 ANQGSEA. With V trimmed by 4 bases and J by 4 bases, 3 bases remained unmatched.

The CDR3 DNA reads TGTGCCAGCAGCCAGAGGTTAGCGGCTGGCCCAACTAATTCACCCCTCCACTTT. Amino acid sequence: CASSQRLAAGPTNSPLHF. V is TRBV7-2 and J is TRBJ1-6; D gene ambiguous. V lost 5 bases and J lost 6, with 23 bases in between. This CDR3 contains 18 residues. The germline V gene encodes CDR1 SGHTA and CDR2 FQGNSA. Together with reference TRBV7-2 and TRBJ1-6, the CDR3 gives the full variable domain: GAGVSQSPSNKVTEKGKDVELRCDPISGHTALYWYRQSLGQGLEFLIYFQGNSAPDKSGLPSDRFSAERTGGSVSTLTIQRTQQEDSAVYLCASSQRLAAGPTNSPLHFGNGTRLTVT.

The chain uses TRBV7-8 and TRBJ1-5; D not certain. The germline V gene has CDR1 SGHVS and CDR2 FQNEAQ. CDR3 length: 15 amino acids. V shed 1 base and J shed 4 bases, with 11 bases lying between them. This CDR3 is CASSLEGIGNQPQHF. The CDR3 nucleotides read TGTGCCAGCAGCTTAGAAGGTATCGGGAATCAGCCCCAGCATTTT.

This chain links TRBV2 with TRBJ1-5; perhaps TRBD1 as D (5 bases). The germline V gene has CDR1 SNHLY and CDR2 FYNNEI. The CDR3 covers 14 residues. V was cut by 6 bases and J by 5 bases, with 14 bases left in between. The CDR3 loop reads CASRLGATYQPQHF. The CDR3 nucleotides are TGTGCCAGCAGGCTAGGGGCCACTTATCAGCCCCAGCATTTT.

This chain joins TRBV5-1 and TRBJ2-7, with a possible D match to TRBD1 (6 bases). Germline V gene data show CDR1 as SGHRS and CDR2 as YFSETQ. V lost 4 bases to trimming and J lost 2 bases, with 22 bases between them. This CDR3 spans 17 amino acids. The CDR3 region has the DNA TGCGCCAGCAGCAAACGCCTCCGACAGGTGGAGGCCTACGAGCAGTACTTC. Translation gives CASSKRLRQVEAYEQYF.

The V and J genes are TRBV27 and TRBJ1-5; 10 bases line up with TRBD1. The length of the CDR3 is 17 residues. The germline gives CDR1 MNHEY, CDR2 SMNVEV (reference sequence). V lost 6 bases and J lost 0; bases outside the gene matches: 8. The CDR3 here is CASSSGQGPPSNQPQHF. The CDR3 region has the DNA TGTGCCAGCAGCTCGGGACAGGGGCCACCTAGCAATCAGCCCCAGCATTTT.

The chain links TRBV21-1 to TRBJ1-1; no DNA check was done on the table's D call, TRBD1. TRBV21-1 is marked as a pseudogene. The CDR3 runs to 18 residues. The CDR3 is CASTHDPGQVMEGTEAFF. The DNA for the CDR3 is TGTGCCAGCACTCACGATCCGGGACAGGTAATGGAAGGCACTGAAGCTTTCTTT.

This clone has just one count. V is TRBV5-1 and J is TRBJ2-2; 8 positions agree with TRBD2. The CDR3 is 15 amino acids. The V and J ends lost 2 bases and 3 bases, in that order; junction bases with no gene match: 3. Per germline, CDR1 SGHRS and CDR2 YFSETQ. CDR3 bases: TGCGCCAGCAGCTTATCCGGGAGGGACACCGGGGAGCTGTTTTTT. Encoded protein: CASSLSGRDTGELFF.

The J gene is TRBJ1-1, the V gene TRBV30; no reliable D call. Germline V lookup: CDR1 GTSNPN, CDR2 SVGIG (reference sequence). V was pared by 0 bases and J by 1 base, with 12 bases between. CDR3 size: 15 residues. The CDR3 bases are TGTGCCTGGAGTGTATATGGGCTCCAGAACACTGAAGCTTTCTTT. Protein sequence: CAWSVYGLQNTEAFF.

The chain links TRBV5-1 to TRBJ2-5; 9 bases are a match to TRBD2. The ends lost 5 bases at V and 2 bases at J; junction bases unmatched: 10. Germline values: CDR1 SGHRS, CDR2 YFSETQ. CDR3 length: 16 amino acids. CDR3 DNA: TGCGCCAGCAGTAGGAGAGCGGGGGGTTTACAAGAGACCCAGTACTTC. It yields the protein CASSRRAGGLQETQYF.

The chain combines TRBV6-1 with TRBJ1-2; D is ambiguous. The CDR3 sequence is 15 residues long. Germline V lookup: CDR1 MNHNS, CDR2 SASEGT. V was shortened by 0 bases and J by 6 bases, with 14 bases between the two germline ends. The CDR3 sequence is CASSEALRLRDGYTF. The CDR3 DNA sequence: TGTGCCAGCAGTGAAGCATTACGACTACGGGATGGCTACACCTTC.